What follows describes a single T cell receptor beta chain. Libraries were prepared by immunoSEQ multiplex PCR; TCRdb keeps only in-frame clonotypes and omits some of them. The top ten clones hold roughly 0.83% of a sample with 950,000 to 1,200,000 clones, 77% of them seen once. The sample is drawn from a study of shared clonotypes between healthy human individuals. Whole-study context: Three plates were used per donor for CD4 naive, three for CD4 memory, two for CD8 naive and one for CD8 memory.

The CDR3 is 15 residues long. V was clipped by 4 bases and J by 2 bases, with 15 bases between them. Per the germline V gene, CDR1 is SEHNR and CDR2 is FQNEAQ (reference sequence). The chain is built from TRBV7-9 and TRBJ2-7; D might be TRBD2 (6 bases). The origin of this receptor is a man aged 18 to 30 in good health. Some clones in this sample may be carry-over from other donors' samples. The sequenced sample consisted of memory CD4+ T cells from PBMCs. Noted subset: CD45RA-negative fraction. The DNA for the CDR3 is TGTGCCAGCAGCTGGGGGGACTTCTTAACCTACGAGCAGTACTTC. Translated, it gives CASSWGDFLTYEQYF.